This entry concerns a single T cell receptor (beta chain). The antigen is unknown. ViraFEST assay sequencing came after antigen-specific CD4+ T cells were expanded with viral peptide pools. Upon completion of 10 to 11 days in culture, CD4+ T cells were isolated. None of these healthy vaccinees had been infected with SARS-CoV-2 before vaccination. This sample was included in a study of vaccination effects on CD4 cells after COVID-19. V was pared by 0 bases and J by 7 bases, with 5 bases of the junction left unmatched. Germline V CDR1 and CDR2: SGDLS, YYNGEE. The CDR3 loop spans 14 amino acids. Sequencing was performed with immunoSEQ multiplex PCR; in TCRdb, only in-frame clones are kept and a portion is missing. The sample consists of tens of thousands of clones, 60% to 75% of them appearing once.

The sequence derives from a human donor who received a COVID-19 vaccine. The rearrangement joins TRBV9 to TRBJ1-2; TRBD1 aligns across 8 bases. This material consisted of CD4+ T cells from PBMCs cultured with HCoV-OC43 spike peptides, taken before COVID-19 vaccination. Documented subset: HCoV-OC43 spike overlapping peptide pool stimulation. The CDR3 DNA reads TGTGCCAGCAGCGTAGGACAGGGACAGGTTGGCTACACCTTC. Translated, it gives CASSVGQGQVGYTF.